This T cell receptor (beta chain) was sequenced for a study of blood T cells in healthy people across ages. Study information: Through template switching, about one barcoded beta molecule was captured per two T cells, as measured in model experiments.

With a J-beta primer mix and a sample-barcoded 5' primer, a second PCR ran 7 to 11 cycles. Using its own MiXCR run on the 5' RACE reads, TCRdb lists one record per CDR3 protein. This sample yields 1,800,000 or so distinct CDR3 sequences, of which about two fifths are seen a single time; 20% to 25% belongs to the top ten. This clonotype was recorded a few times. Sequenced sample: blood. The clonotype comes from a human donor in good health.

The CDR3 region has the DNA TGCAGCGTTGAGGGAGACAGCGGCTACTACGAGCAGTACTTC. Protein product: CSVEGDSGYYEQYF. The chain couples TRBV29-1 to TRBJ2-7; D tentatively fits TRBD1 or TRBD2 (5 bases each). Trimming cost V 3 bases and J 3 bases, with 15 bases left between them. Germline V lookup: CDR1 SQVTM, CDR2 ANQGSEA. This CDR3 is built from 14 residues.